One and the same sample provided the 4 T cell receptor beta chains below, sequenced in a study of beta chain features in type 1 diabetes. Study outcomes and limitations: For Type 1 diabetes patients, all four CD4+ subsets carried TCRB CDR3s that were moderately but significantly shorter.

Expressed TCRB transcripts were sequenced after all isolated RNA was converted to cDNA. Some clones are missing from TCRdb's copy, which holds only in-frame ones; the method was immunoSEQ multiplex PCR. In the table there are 600,000 to 700,000 clones, around an eighth of which are singletons. Their cognate antigens are unknown. Sequencing used naive CD4+ T cells from blood. These receptors originate from a man between 18 and 35 years old with type 1 diabetes.

A few counts support this clone. The chain couples TRBV30 to TRBJ2-2; unclear D gene. V lost 5 bases to trimming and J lost 2 bases, with 9 bases between them. Germline-derived CDR1 and CDR2 are GTSNPN and SVGIG (reference sequence). The CDR3 covers 13 residues. The CDR3 nucleotides read TGTGCCTGGTCGACGGCAAACACCGGGGAGCTGTTTTTT. Translating gives CAWSTANTGELFF.

This clone was recorded a few times. This rearrangement joins TRBV9 to TRBJ2-7; 13 positions match TRBD2. V lost 1 base and J lost 0; bases outside the gene matches: 10. The germline V gene has CDR1 SGDLS and CDR2 YYNGEE. This CDR3 has 19 amino acids. This chain's CDR3 is CASSVSIGLAGDFSYEQYF. CDR3 in DNA: TGTGCCAGCAGCGTATCTATCGGACTAGCGGGGGATTTCTCCTACGAGCAGTACTTC.

The CDR3 coding sequence is TGTGCCAGCAGCTTACGGGACAGGGCGACTGAAGCTTTCTTT. This encodes CASSLRDRATEAFF. The chain combines TRBV7-9 with TRBJ1-1; 9 nucleotides align to TRBD1. The CDR3 sequence is 14 residues long. J gave up 5 bases and V 2 bases, and 3 bases lay outside the gene matches. Germline CDR1 reads SEHNR; CDR2 reads FQNEAQ (reference sequence).

The chain carries TRBV4-1 and TRBJ2-2; no clear D gene. V gave up 3 bases and J gave up 0 bases, with 8 bases separating them. CDR3 size: 15 residues. Germline V lookup: CDR1 MGHRA, CDR2 YSYEKL. DNA of the CDR3: TGCGCCAGCAGCCATAGCAGAACGAACACCGGGGAGCTGTTTTTT. It is translated as CASSHSRTNTGELFF.